One TCR beta chain is described in this entry. The antigen remains undetermined. The conserved phenylalanine or tryptophan normally closing the CDR3 is absent here, so this likely arose from a read error. The germline gives CDR1 SGHAT, CDR2 FQNNGV. CDR3 length: 18 amino acids. V dropped 3 bases and J dropped 0; count of bases not matched to a gene: 7. This specimen comes from a study of metastatic and nonmetastatic thyroid tumors. Study-wide background: Comparison of repertoires was carried out across blood and tumor or nodule tissue from malignant and benign thyroid patients.

Under the authors' procedure: In papillary thyroid cancer, a distant-metastasis classifier was built using CDR3 differences across clinicopathological groups. TCRdb re-called the PCR reads through MiXCR. The V and J calls and clone size come from TCRdb's table, not from the authors' own analysis. The sample holds 7,700 or so clones, 28% seen once. Findings and caveats of the study: In both blood and tumor samples, TCR beta diversity was reported significantly higher for malignant than benign nodules.

Thyroid surgery was preceded by no treatment in any patient. V and J are TRBV11-2 and TRBJ2-6; 8 bases are a match to TRBD1. Sequenced material: adjacent normal tissue. This sequence was found in a male donor with papillary thyroid cancer or a benign thyroid nodule (not recorded which). Some clones in this sample may be carry-over from other donors' samples. The CDR3 nucleotides are TGTGCCAGCAGCTTCCGGGGACAGGCAGACTCTGGGGCCAACGTCCTGACTTCC. It specifies CASSFRGQADSGANVLTS.